This is a list of T cell receptor beta chains from one sample in a study of blood T cell repertoires in COVID-19. The table came from immunoSEQ multiplex PCR; TCRdb's copy has only in-frame clones and leaves some out. The table has approximately 170,000 clones, more than 90% seen once. The sequenced sample consisted of peripheral blood. These receptors all come from a man between 60 and 75 years old with active or convalescent COVID-19. Each CDR3 is given with its conserved first and last residue. Fields, in order: clone size, V gene, J gene, D gene, CDR3 protein, CDR3 DNA. A D gene is named only where the DNA matches it firmly. Rows give clone size only sometimes, using once, few, many, or a class for an expanded clone.

abundance: -; v_gene: TRBV4-1; j_gene: TRBJ2-7; d_gene: TRBD2; CDR3aa: CASSQGGLAGEYEQYF; CDR3nt: TGCGCCAGCAGCCAGGGGGGACTAGCGGGAGAATACGAGCAGTACTTC
abundance: -; v_gene: TRBV28; j_gene: TRBJ1-5; d_gene: TRBD1; CDR3aa: CASSLGGSSNQPQHF; CDR3nt: TGTGCCAGCAGCTTAGGGGGCTCGAGCAATCAGCCCCAGCATTTT
abundance: -; v_gene: TRBV3-1/TRBV3-2; j_gene: TRBJ2-7; d_gene: -; CDR3aa: CASNSGGGTLPDEQYF; CDR3nt: TGTGCCAGCAACTCCGGTGGGGGCACCCTCCCGGACGAGCAGTACTTC
abundance: -; v_gene: TRBV10-1; j_gene: TRBJ2-1; d_gene: TRBD2; CDR3aa: CASSGTSGGAWDEQFF; CDR3nt: TGCGCCAGCAGCGGGACTAGCGGGGGGGCCTGGGATGAGCAGTTCTTC
abundance: -; v_gene: TRBV3-1/TRBV3-2; j_gene: TRBJ2-7; d_gene: -; CDR3aa: CASSLTGPYEQYF; CDR3nt: TGTGCCAGCAGCCTGACAGGACCGTACGAGCAGTACTTC
abundance: -; v_gene: TRBV6-1; j_gene: TRBJ2-3; d_gene: TRBD2; CDR3aa: CASSETSLAGGDTQYF; CDR3nt: TGTGCCAGCAGTGAAACGAGCCTAGCGGGGGGGGATACGCAGTATTTT
abundance: -; v_gene: TRBV11-3; j_gene: TRBJ1-1; d_gene: -; CDR3aa: CASSPRGASDTEAFF; CDR3nt: TGTGCCAGCAGCCCCCGGGGGGCGTCGGACACTGAAGCTTTCTTT
abundance: -; v_gene: TRBV5-1; j_gene: TRBJ1-4; d_gene: TRBD1; CDR3aa: CASSLDRGRGEKLFF; CDR3nt: TGCGCCAGCAGTTTGGACAGGGGGCGAGGGGAAAAACTGTTTTTT
abundance: -; v_gene: TRBV18; j_gene: TRBJ2-3; d_gene: -; CDR3aa: CASSPALSGTDTQYF; CDR3nt: TGTGCCAGCTCACCGGCTTTGAGCGGCACAGATACGCAGTATTTT
abundance: -; v_gene: TRBV5-4; j_gene: TRBJ1-1; d_gene: TRBD1; CDR3aa: CASTKTGGGSRTEAFF; CDR3nt: TGTGCCAGCACCAAAACAGGGGGTGGCTCTCGCACTGAAGCTTTCTTT
abundance: -; v_gene: TRBV29-1; j_gene: TRBJ1-1; d_gene: TRBD1; CDR3aa: CSVDSGRGFIEAFF; CDR3nt: TGCAGCGTTGACAGCGGCAGGGGGTTCATTGAAGCTTTCTTT
abundance: -; v_gene: TRBV11-2; j_gene: TRBJ2-1; d_gene: -; CDR3aa: CASSLQDVLGRNEQFF; CDR3nt: TGTGCCAGCAGCTTACAAGACGTCCTGGGGAGGAATGAGCAGTTCTTC
abundance: -; v_gene: TRBV19; j_gene: TRBJ1-2; d_gene: TRBD1; CDR3aa: CASSIWAGGNYGYTF; CDR3nt: TGTGCCAGTAGTATCTGGGCAGGGGGTAACTATGGCTACACCTTC
abundance: -; v_gene: TRBV5-1; j_gene: TRBJ1-1; d_gene: TRBD1; CDR3aa: CASSLGDRETEAFF; CDR3nt: TGCGCCAGCAGCTTGGGGGACAGGGAAACTGAAGCTTTCTTT
abundance: -; v_gene: TRBV6-4; j_gene: TRBJ2-3; d_gene: -; CDR3aa: CASRGDTDTQYF; CDR3nt: TGTGCCAGCAGGGGAGACACAGATACGCAGTATTTT
abundance: once; v_gene: TRBV30; j_gene: TRBJ1-4; d_gene: TRBD1; CDR3aa: CAWSDRTGGYEKLFF; CDR3nt: TGTGCCTGGAGTGACCGAACAGGGGGTTACGAAAAACTGTTTTTT
abundance: once; v_gene: TRBV19; j_gene: TRBJ1-2; d_gene: TRBD1; CDR3aa: CASSSGTGLGNYGYTF; CDR3nt: TGTGCCAGTAGTTCCGGGACAGGGTTAGGAAACTATGGCTACACCTTC
abundance: -; v_gene: TRBV5-1; j_gene: TRBJ2-1; d_gene: TRBD1; CDR3aa: CASSHGTGGNEQFF; CDR3nt: TGCGCCAGCAGCCACGGGACAGGGGGGAATGAGCAGTTCTTC
abundance: -; v_gene: TRBV19; j_gene: TRBJ2-5; d_gene: TRBD2; CDR3aa: CASRELAGGMETQYF; CDR3nt: TGTGCCAGTAGAGAACTAGCGGGGGGGATGGAGACCCAGTACTTC
abundance: -; v_gene: TRBV6-5; j_gene: TRBJ1-6; d_gene: -; CDR3aa: CASRRSNSPLHF; CDR3nt: TGTGCCAGCAGGCGTAGCAATTCACCCCTCCACTTT
abundance: -; v_gene: TRBV7-9; j_gene: TRBJ2-7; d_gene: TRBD1; CDR3aa: CASSFTGGPYEQYF; CDR3nt: TGTGCCAGCAGCTTCACAGGGGGTCCCTACGAGCAGTACTTC
abundance: -; v_gene: TRBV18; j_gene: TRBJ1-1; d_gene: -; CDR3aa: CASSPEAFGTEAFF; CDR3nt: TGTGCCAGCTCACCAGAGGCTTTTGGAACTGAAGCTTTCTTT
abundance: -; v_gene: TRBV29-1; j_gene: TRBJ2-2; d_gene: -; CDR3aa: CSVEEPTRVAGELFF; CDR3nt: TGCAGCGTTGAAGAACCGACCAGGGTGGCCGGGGAGCTGTTTTTT
abundance: -; v_gene: TRBV18; j_gene: TRBJ2-7; d_gene: TRBD2; CDR3aa: CASSRETSDYEQYF; CDR3nt: TGTGCCAGCTCACGGGAGACTAGCGACTACGAGCAGTACTTC
abundance: -; v_gene: TRBV30; j_gene: TRBJ2-1; d_gene: -; CDR3aa: CAWTAHSYNEQFF; CDR3nt: TGTGCCTGGACTGCACACTCCTACAATGAGCAGTTCTTC
abundance: -; v_gene: TRBV19; j_gene: TRBJ2-1; d_gene: -; CDR3aa: CASSIQVDPYNEQFF; CDR3nt: TGTGCCAGTAGTATTCAGGTGGATCCCTACAATGAGCAGTTCTTC
abundance: -; v_gene: TRBV10-3; j_gene: TRBJ1-3; d_gene: -; CDR3aa: CAISAAISGNTIYF; CDR3nt: TGTGCCATCAGCGCGGCCATCTCTGGAAACACCATATATTTT
abundance: -; v_gene: TRBV19; j_gene: TRBJ2-1; d_gene: -; CDR3aa: CASSFTSGQGLGQFF; CDR3nt: TGTGCCAGTAGCTTTACCTCGGGACAGGGACTAGGGCAGTTCTTC
abundance: -; v_gene: TRBV10-2; j_gene: TRBJ2-5; d_gene: TRBD1; CDR3aa: CASSSGTGLTQYF; CDR3nt: TGCGCCAGCAGTTCCGGGACAGGGTTGACCCAGTACTTC
abundance: -; v_gene: TRBV9; j_gene: TRBJ1-2; d_gene: TRBD1; CDR3aa: CASSFTGGGYTF; CDR3nt: TGTGCCAGCAGTTTTACAGGGGGAGGCTACACCTTC
abundance: -; v_gene: TRBV5-1; j_gene: TRBJ2-6; d_gene: TRBD1; CDR3aa: CASSYWTGAHSGANVLTF; CDR3nt: TGCGCCAGCAGCTACTGGACAGGGGCCCACTCTGGGGCCAACGTCCTGACTTTC
abundance: once; v_gene: TRBV5-1; j_gene: TRBJ2-1; d_gene: TRBD1; CDR3aa: CASSLDRALLMNEQFF; CDR3nt: TGCGCCAGCAGCTTAGACAGGGCCCTTCTTATGAATGAGCAGTTCTTC
abundance: -; v_gene: TRBV7-2; j_gene: TRBJ2-3; d_gene: -; CDR3aa: CASSLDGHRTDTQYF; CDR3nt: TGTGCCAGCAGCTTAGATGGCCACCGCACAGATACGCAGTATTTT
abundance: -; v_gene: TRBV19; j_gene: TRBJ2-7; d_gene: TRBD2; CDR3aa: CASSRQGGYEQYF; CDR3nt: TGTGCCAGTAGTAGGCAGGGAGGGTACGAGCAGTACTTC
abundance: -; v_gene: TRBV7-9; j_gene: TRBJ1-2; d_gene: TRBD1; CDR3aa: CASSSYRGWNYGYTF; CDR3nt: TGTGCCAGCAGCTCTTACAGGGGGTGGAACTATGGCTACACCTTC
abundance: -; v_gene: TRBV5-1; j_gene: TRBJ2-1; d_gene: TRBD2; CDR3aa: CASSFPTSGRNNEQFF; CDR3nt: TGCGCCAGCAGCTTCCCTACTAGCGGGCGTAACAATGAGCAGTTCTTC
abundance: few; v_gene: TRBV5-4; j_gene: TRBJ2-2; d_gene: TRBD2; CDR3aa: CASSLGLAGEVGELFF; CDR3nt: TGTGCCAGCAGCTTAGGACTAGCGGGAGAGGTCGGGGAGCTGTTTTTT
abundance: -; v_gene: TRBV25-1; j_gene: TRBJ2-7; d_gene: -; CDR3aa: CASGGGRQGLSEQYF; CDR3nt: TGTGCCAGTGGGGGAGGGAGGCAGGGGTTAAGCGAGCAGTACTTC
abundance: once; v_gene: TRBV5-1; j_gene: TRBJ2-2; d_gene: -; CDR3aa: CASSLNLGELFF; CDR3nt: TGCGCCAGCAGCTTGAATCTCGGGGAGCTGTTTTTT
abundance: -; v_gene: TRBV7-8; j_gene: TRBJ2-3; d_gene: TRBD1; CDR3aa: CASSLSGTGYTDTQYF; CDR3nt: TGTGCCAGCAGCCTCAGTGGGACAGGGTACACAGATACGCAGTATTTT
abundance: -; v_gene: TRBV4-2; j_gene: TRBJ2-5; d_gene: -; CDR3aa: CASSPDPEETQYF; CDR3nt: TGTGCCAGCAGCCCTGACCCGGAGGAGACCCAGTACTTC
abundance: once; v_gene: TRBV3-1/TRBV3-2; j_gene: TRBJ2-7; d_gene: TRBD1; CDR3aa: CASSLLRGQGESEQYF; CDR3nt: TGTGCCAGCAGCCTACTAAGGGGACAGGGGGAGAGCGAGCAGTACTTC